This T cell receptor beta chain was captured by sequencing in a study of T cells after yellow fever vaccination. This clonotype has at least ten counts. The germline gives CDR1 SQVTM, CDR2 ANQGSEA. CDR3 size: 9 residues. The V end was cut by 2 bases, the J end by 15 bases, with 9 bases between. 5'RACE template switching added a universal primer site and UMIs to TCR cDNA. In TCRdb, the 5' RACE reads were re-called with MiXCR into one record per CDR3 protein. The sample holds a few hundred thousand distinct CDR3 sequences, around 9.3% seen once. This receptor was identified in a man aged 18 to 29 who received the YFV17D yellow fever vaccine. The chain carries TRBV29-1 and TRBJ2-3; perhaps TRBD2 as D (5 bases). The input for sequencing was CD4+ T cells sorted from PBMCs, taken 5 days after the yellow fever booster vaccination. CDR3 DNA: TGCAGCGTTGAATCGGGATTCTATTTT. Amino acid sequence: CSVESGFYF.